The next 4 T cell receptor beta chains were all read from a single sample in a study of blood T cell repertoires in COVID-19. Produced via immunoSEQ multiplex PCR; TCRdb's table is partial and in-frame only. The sample contains about 420,000 clones, roughly 89% of which appear only once. Sequencing was carried out using peripheral blood. These receptors were taken from a man between 18 and 29 years old with COVID-19, enrolled during active disease.

This clone was detected once. CDR3 DNA: TGCGCCAGCAGCTCCCAGGGTAGCAATGAGCAGTTCTTC. It is translated as CASSSQGSNEQFF. The chain couples TRBV5-1 to TRBJ2-1; perhaps TRBD1 as D (5 bases). Germline CDR1 reads SGHRS; CDR2 reads YFSETQ. Trimming took off 3 bases at V and 6 bases at J, with 10 bases between the two ends. The CDR3 consists of 13 residues.

CDR3 residues: CASSVDTGIGQFF. Here the CDR3 DNA reads TGTGCCAGCAGCGTAGATACCGGGATTGGGCAGTTCTTC. This chain uses TRBV9 with TRBJ2-1; D is perhaps TRBD2 (5 bases). Germline loops: CDR1 SGDLS, CDR2 YYNGEE. Trimming took 0 bases from V and 12 from J, leaving 13 bases between them. This CDR3 is built from 13 residues.

This chain connects TRBV11-2 to TRBJ2-1; 8 bases agree with TRBD2. The germline gives CDR1 SGHAT, CDR2 FQNNGV. The CDR3 spans 15 residues. The V gene end was trimmed by 2 bases and the J gene end by 5 bases; junction bases not matched to a gene: 5. The CDR3: CASSLPRLANNEQFF. The CDR3 nucleotides read TGTGCCAGCAGCTTACCTCGACTAGCGAACAATGAGCAGTTCTTC.

Only one count was recorded for this clone. The chain is built from TRBV5-4 and TRBJ2-1, with D perhaps matching TRBD2 (5 bases). From germline, CDR1 is SGHNT and CDR2 YYREEE (reference sequence). V lost 4 bases and J lost 0, with 11 bases in between. The CDR3 has 15 amino acids. This chain's CDR3 is CASSPRGPSYNEQFF. The DNA of the CDR3 is TGTGCCAGCAGCCCTCGCGGGCCCTCCTACAATGAGCAGTTCTTC.